This TCR beta chain comes out of a study of shared clonotypes between healthy human individuals. Assay used: immunoSEQ multiplex PCR; TCRdb lists only in-frame clones, some missing. This sample has under 1,900,000 clones, with approximately 98.5% found just once. The V end lost 0 bases, the J end lost 5 bases, and 14 bases lay between the germline ends. CDR1 is SGDLS and CDR2 is YYNGEE in the germline V gene. The CDR3 runs to 16 residues. The sequence came from a man between 25 and 39 years old in good health. This sequence joins TRBV9 and TRBJ2-2; D may be TRBD2 (5 bases). The sample taken for sequencing was naive CD4+ T cells sorted from blood. Regarding subset: CD45RA+ positively selected. The CDR3 DNA follows: TGTGCCAGCAGCGTAGGAAGCGGCCTGTATACCGGGGAGCTGTTTTTT. This gives the protein CASSVGSGLYTGELFF.